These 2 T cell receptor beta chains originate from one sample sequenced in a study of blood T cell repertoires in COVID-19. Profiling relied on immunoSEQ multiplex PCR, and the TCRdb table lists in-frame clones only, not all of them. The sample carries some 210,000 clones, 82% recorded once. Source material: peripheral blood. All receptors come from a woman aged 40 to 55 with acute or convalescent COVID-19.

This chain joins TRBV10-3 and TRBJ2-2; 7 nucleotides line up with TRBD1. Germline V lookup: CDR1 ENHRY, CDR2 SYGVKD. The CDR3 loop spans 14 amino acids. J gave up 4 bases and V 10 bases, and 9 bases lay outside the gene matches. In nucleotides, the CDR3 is TGTGCCACCAACACAGGGGCGGGCACCGGGGAGCTGTTTTTT. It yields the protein CATNTGAGTGELFF.

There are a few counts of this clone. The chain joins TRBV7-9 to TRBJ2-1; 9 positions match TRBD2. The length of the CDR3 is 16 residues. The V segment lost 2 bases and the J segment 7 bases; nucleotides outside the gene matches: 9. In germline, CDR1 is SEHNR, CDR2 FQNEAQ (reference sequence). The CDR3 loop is CASSLRAGGPGNEQFF. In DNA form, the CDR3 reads TGTGCCAGCAGCTTAAGGGCGGGAGGGCCCGGAAATGAGCAGTTCTTC.